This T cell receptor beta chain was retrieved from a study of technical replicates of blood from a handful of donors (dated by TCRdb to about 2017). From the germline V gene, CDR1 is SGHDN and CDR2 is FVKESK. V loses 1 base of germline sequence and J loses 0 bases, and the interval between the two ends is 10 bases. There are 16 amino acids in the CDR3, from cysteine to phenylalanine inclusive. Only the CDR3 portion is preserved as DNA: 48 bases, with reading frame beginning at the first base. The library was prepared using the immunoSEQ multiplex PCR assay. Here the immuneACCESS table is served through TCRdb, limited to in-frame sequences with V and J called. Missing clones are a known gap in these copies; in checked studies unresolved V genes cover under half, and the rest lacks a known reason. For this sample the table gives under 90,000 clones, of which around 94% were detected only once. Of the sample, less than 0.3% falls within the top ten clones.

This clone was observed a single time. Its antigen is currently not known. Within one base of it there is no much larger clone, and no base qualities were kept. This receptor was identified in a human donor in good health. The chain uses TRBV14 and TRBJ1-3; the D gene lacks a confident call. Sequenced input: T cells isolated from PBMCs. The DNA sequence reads TGTGCCAGCAGCCAAGGGTGGTGGCTCTCTGGAAACACCATATATTTT. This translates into CASSQGWWLSGNTIYF. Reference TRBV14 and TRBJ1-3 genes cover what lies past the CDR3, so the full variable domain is EAGVTQFPSHSVIEKGQTVTLRCDPISGHDNLYWYRRVMGKEIKFLLHFVKESKQDESGMPNNRFLAERTGGTYSTLKVQPAELEDSGVYFCASSQGWWLSGNTIYFGEGSWLTVV.